This TCR beta chain was captured in a study of T cell changes during pregnancy in multiple sclerosis. The repertoire was sequenced with immunoSEQ multiplex PCR; TCRdb's copy has only in-frame clones and lacks some. Counted here are 50,000 to 65,000 clones, over 85% occurring once; the ten biggest clones make up 2.5% to 4%. CDR1 is LNHDA and CDR2 is SQIVND in the germline V gene (reference sequence). V lost 5 bases and J lost 2; bases outside the gene matches: 2. The CDR3 runs to 15 residues. The clonotype originates from a female donor with multiple sclerosis, enrolled in a pregnancy study. The starting material was CD8+ T cells from peripheral blood mononuclear cells, obtained in the second trimester of pregnancy. The rearrangement links TRBV19 to TRBJ2-1, with TRBD2 identical over 11 bases. DNA of the CDR3: TGTGCCAGTAGTGGGGGACTAGCGGCCTACAATGAGCAGTTCTTC. Amino acids: CASSGGLAAYNEQFF.